This note documents a single T cell receptor beta chain sequence. This sample is drawn from a study of blood T cell repertoires in COVID-19. Study overall: Researchers got acute and convalescent COVID-19 samples from the United States, Italy and Spain. The cDNA or gDNA used as material had been derived from T cells, B-cell-depleted T cells, or PBMCs.

In the original analysis: Estimated nucleated cell counts came from reference gene primer amplification. Generated by immunoSEQ multiplex PCR, the TCRdb table keeps only in-frame clones and is missing some. The DNA gave D and trimming, while V, J and clone size come from that table. The table has under 150,000 clones, 90% seen once; the top ten hold roughly 2%. The CDR3 runs 13 residues. V lost 4 bases and J lost 6; bases outside the gene matches: 5. Germline-derived CDR1 and CDR2 are SGHDT and YYEEEE. This rearrangement joins TRBV5-6 to TRBJ2-7; 9 bases map to TRBD1. The sequenced material came from peripheral blood. This receptor was identified in a human donor with active COVID-19. The donor label of this sample is uncertain. The CDR3 nucleotides read TGTGCCAGCAGCCCTGGGACAGGGTCCGAGCAGTACTTC. The encoded protein is CASSPGTGSEQYF.